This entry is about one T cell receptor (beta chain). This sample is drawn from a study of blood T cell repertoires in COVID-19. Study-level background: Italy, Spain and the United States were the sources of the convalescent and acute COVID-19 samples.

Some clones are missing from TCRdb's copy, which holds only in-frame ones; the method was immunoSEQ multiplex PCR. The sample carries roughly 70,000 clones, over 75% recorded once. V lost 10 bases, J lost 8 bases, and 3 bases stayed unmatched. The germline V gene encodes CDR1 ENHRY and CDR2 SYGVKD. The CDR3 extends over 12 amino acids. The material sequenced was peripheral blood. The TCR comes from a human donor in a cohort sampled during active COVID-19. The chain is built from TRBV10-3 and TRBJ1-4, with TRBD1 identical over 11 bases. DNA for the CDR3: TGTGCCACCCGGACAGGGGGCGAAAAACTGTTTTTT. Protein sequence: CATRTGGEKLFF.